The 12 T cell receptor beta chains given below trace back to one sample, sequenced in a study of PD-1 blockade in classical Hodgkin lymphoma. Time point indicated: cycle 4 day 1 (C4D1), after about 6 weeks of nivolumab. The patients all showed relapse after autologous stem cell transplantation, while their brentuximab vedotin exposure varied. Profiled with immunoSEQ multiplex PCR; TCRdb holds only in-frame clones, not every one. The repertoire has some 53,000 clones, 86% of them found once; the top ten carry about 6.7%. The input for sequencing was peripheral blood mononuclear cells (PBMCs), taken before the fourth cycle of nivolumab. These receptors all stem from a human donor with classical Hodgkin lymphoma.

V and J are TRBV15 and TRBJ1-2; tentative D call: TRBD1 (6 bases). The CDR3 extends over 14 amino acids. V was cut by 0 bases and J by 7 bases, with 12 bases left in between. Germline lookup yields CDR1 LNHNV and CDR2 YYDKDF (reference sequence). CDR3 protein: CATSRDAGGSGYTF. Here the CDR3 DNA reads TGTGCCACCAGCAGAGATGCGGGGGGCAGTGGCTACACCTTC.

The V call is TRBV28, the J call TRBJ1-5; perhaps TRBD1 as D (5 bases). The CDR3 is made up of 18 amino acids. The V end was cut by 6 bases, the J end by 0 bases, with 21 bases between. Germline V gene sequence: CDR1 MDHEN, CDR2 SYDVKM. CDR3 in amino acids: CASRGLGLSQYSNQPQHF. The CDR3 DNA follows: TGTGCCAGCAGGGGGCTAGGTCTCTCCCAATATAGCAATCAGCCCCAGCATTTT.

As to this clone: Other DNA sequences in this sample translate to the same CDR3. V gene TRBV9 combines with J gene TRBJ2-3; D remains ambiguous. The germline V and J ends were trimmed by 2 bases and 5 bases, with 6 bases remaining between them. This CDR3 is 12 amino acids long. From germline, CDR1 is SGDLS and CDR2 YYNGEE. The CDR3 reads CASSVGEDTQYF. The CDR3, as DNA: TGTGCCAGCAGCGTCGGCGAAGATACGCAGTATTTT.

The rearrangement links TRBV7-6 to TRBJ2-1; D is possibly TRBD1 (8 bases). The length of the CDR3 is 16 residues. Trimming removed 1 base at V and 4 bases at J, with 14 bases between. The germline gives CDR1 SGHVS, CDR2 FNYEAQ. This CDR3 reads CASSLDRGGRYNEQFF. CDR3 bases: TGTGCCAGCAGCTTAGACAGGGGGGGGCGGTACAATGAGCAGTTCTTC.

In DNA form, the CDR3 reads TGCGCCAGCAGTGATAAGAGAAGCACAGATACGCAGTATTTT. Protein sequence: CASSDKRSTDTQYF. The genes are TRBV10-1 and TRBJ2-3; unclear D gene. The CDR3 is 14 amino acids. The germline V gene encodes CDR1 WNHNN and CDR2 SYGVQD (reference sequence). V dropped 3 bases and J dropped 0 bases, with 7 bases sitting between them.

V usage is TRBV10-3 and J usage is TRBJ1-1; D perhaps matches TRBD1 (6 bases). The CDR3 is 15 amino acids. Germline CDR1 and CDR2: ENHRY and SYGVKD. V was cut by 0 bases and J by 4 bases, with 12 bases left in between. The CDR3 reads CAISESLDRVTEAFF. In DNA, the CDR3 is TGTGCCATCAGTGAGTCTTTGGACAGAGTCACTGAAGCTTTCTTT.

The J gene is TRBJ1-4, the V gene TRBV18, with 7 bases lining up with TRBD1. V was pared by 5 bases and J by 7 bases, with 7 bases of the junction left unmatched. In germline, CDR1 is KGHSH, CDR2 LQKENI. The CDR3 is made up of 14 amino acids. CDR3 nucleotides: TGTGCCAGCTCATCAGAGGGGGCCCGTGAAAAACTGTTTTTT. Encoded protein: CASSSEGAREKLFF.

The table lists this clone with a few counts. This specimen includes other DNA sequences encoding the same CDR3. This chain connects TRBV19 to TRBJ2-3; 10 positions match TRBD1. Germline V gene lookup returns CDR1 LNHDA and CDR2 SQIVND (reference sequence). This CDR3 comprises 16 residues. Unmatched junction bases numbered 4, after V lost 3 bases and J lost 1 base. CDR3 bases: TGTGCCAGTAGTATCGGGACAGGGGAAGGCACAGATACGCAGTATTTT. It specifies CASSIGTGEGTDTQYF.

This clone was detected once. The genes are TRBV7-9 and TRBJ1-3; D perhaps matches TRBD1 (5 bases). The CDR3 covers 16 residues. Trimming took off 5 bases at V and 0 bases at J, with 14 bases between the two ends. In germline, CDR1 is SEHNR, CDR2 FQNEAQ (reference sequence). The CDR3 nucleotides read TGTGCCAGCAGCGCACGAACAGGCATCTCTGGAAACACCATATATTTT. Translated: CASSARTGISGNTIYF.

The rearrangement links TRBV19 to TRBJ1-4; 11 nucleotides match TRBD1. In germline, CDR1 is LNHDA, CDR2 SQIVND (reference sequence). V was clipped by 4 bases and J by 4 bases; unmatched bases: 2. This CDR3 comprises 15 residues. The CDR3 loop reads CASSTGTGGNEKLFF. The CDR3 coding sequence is TGTGCCAGTAGTACCGGGACAGGGGGTAATGAAAAACTGTTTTTT.

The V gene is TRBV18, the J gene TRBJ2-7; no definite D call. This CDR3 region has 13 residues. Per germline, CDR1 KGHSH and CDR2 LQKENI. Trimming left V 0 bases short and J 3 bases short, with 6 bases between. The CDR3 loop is CASSPPAGYEQYF. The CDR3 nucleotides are TGTGCCAGCTCACCACCCGCAGGCTACGAGCAGTACTTC.

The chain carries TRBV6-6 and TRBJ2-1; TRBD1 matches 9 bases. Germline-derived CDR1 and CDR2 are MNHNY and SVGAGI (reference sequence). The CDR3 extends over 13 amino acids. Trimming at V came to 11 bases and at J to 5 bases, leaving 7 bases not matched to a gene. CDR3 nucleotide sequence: TGTGCCGTACAGGGGGCGATCAACAATGAGCAGTTCTTC. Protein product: CAVQGAINNEQFF.